The clone carrying this T cell receptor beta chain was detected ten times or more. The sample comes from a study of metastatic and nonmetastatic thyroid tumors. Study-level background: Samples came from malignant and benign thyroid patients, and repertoires were compared across blood and tumor or nodule tissue.

The CDR3 is 18 amino acids. CDR1 is DFQATT, CDR2 SNEGSKA, per germline (reference sequence). V shed 5 bases and J 2 bases; nucleotides not matched to a gene: 16. No treatment had been given to any patient before thyroid surgery. TCRdb re-clonotyped the PCR reads through MiXCR. The sample records tens of thousands of clones, more than 13% being singletons. V usage is TRBV20-1 and J usage is TRBJ2-4, with TRBD1 matching 9 bases. Sequencing was done on a sample of blood. This TCR was recovered from a male donor with papillary thyroid cancer or a benign thyroid nodule (not recorded which). Some clones in this sample may be carry-over from other donors' samples. The CDR3 DNA reads as TGCAGTGCTGTACCGGGACAGGGATTCCCGCGTCCCAAAAACATTCAGTACTTC. This gives the protein CSAVPGQGFPRPKNIQYF.